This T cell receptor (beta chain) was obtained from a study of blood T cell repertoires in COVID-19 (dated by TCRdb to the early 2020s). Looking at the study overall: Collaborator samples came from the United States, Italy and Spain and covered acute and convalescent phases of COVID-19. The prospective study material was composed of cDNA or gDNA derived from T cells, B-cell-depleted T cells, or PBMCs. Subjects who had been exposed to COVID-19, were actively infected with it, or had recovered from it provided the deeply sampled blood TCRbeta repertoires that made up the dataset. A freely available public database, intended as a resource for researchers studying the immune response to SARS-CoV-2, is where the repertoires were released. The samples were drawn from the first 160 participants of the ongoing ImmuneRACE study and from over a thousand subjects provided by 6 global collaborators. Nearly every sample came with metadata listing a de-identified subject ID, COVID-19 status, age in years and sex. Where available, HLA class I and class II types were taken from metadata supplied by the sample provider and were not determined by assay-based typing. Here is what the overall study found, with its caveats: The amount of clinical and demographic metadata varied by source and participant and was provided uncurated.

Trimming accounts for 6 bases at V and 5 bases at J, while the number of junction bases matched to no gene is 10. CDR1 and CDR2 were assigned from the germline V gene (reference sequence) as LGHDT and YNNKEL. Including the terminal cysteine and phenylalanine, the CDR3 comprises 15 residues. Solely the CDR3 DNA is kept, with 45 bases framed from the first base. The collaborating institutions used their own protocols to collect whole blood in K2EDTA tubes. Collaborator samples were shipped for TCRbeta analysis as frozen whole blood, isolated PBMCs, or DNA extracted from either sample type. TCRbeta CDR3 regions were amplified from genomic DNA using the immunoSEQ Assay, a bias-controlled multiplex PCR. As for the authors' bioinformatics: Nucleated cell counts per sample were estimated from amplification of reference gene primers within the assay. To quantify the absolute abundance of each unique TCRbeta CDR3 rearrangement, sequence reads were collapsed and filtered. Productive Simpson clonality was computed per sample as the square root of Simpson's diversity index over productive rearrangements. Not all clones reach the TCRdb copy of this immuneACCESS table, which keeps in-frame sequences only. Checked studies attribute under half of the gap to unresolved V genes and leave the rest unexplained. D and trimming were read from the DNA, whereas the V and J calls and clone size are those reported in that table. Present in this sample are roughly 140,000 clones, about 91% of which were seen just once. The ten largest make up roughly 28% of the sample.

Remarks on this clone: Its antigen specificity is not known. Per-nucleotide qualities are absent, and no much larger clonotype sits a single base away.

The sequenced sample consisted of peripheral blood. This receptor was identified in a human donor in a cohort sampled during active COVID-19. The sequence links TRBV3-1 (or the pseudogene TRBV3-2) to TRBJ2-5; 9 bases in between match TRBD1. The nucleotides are TGTGCCAGCAGTTTTCCCGGGACAGGGAGTGAGACCCAGTACTTC. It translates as CASSFPGTGSETQYF.